The following is a TCR beta chain sequence with its context. This entry belongs to a study of OX40 agonist ivuxolimab in advanced cancers. TCRdb's copy holds only in-frame clones and misses some; the assay was immunoSEQ multiplex PCR. The profile shows some 20,000 clones, roughly 82% of them singletons. The starting material was CD4+ or CD8+ T cells sorted from blood, obtained in a trial of the OX40 agonist ivuxolimab. The sequence came from an adult with an advanced solid tumor such as melanoma, head and neck, liver or kidney cancer.

The CDR3 DNA is TGTGCCAGCAGCTTAGCGCAGAGCCTGAACACTGAAGCTTTCTTT. Translating gives CASSLAQSLNTEAFF. This chain connects TRBV7-8 to TRBJ1-1, with D hard to call. Trimming stripped 0 bases from V and 0 bases from J, with 8 bases between. CDR3 length: 15 residues. Germline V gives CDR1 SGHVS, CDR2 FQNEAQ.